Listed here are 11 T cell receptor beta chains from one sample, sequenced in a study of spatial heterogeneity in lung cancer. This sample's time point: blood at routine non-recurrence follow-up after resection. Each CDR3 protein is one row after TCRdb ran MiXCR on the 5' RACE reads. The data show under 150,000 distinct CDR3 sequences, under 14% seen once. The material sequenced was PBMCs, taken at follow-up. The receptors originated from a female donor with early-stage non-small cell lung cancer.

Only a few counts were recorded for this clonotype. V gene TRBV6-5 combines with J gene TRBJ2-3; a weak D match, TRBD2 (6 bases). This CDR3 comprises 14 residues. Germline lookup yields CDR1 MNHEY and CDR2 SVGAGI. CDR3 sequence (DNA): TGTGCGACAAAAGGAGGGTGGGGCACAGATACGCAGTATTTT. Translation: CATKGGWGTDTQYF.

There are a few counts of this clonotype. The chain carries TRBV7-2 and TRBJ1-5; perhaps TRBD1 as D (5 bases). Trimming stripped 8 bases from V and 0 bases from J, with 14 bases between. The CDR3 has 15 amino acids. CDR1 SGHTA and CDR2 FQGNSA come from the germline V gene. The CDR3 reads CASRLGGGSNQPQHF. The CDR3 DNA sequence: TGTGCCAGCCGCCTCGGGGGTGGTAGCAATCAGCCCCAGCATTTT.

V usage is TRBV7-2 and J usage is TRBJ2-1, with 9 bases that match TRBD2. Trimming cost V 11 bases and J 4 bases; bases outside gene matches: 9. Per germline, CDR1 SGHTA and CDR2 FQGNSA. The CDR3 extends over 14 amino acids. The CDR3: CASGTSSSYNEQFF. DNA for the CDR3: TGTGCCTCTGGGACTAGCAGCTCATACAATGAGCAGTTCTTC.

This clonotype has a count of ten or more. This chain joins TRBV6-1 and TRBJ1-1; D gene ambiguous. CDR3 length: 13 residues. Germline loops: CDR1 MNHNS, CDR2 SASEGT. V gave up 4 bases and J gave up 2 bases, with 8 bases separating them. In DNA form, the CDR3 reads TGTGCCAGCAGTGGGGAATTTAACACTGAAGCTTTCTTT. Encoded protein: CASSGEFNTEAFF.

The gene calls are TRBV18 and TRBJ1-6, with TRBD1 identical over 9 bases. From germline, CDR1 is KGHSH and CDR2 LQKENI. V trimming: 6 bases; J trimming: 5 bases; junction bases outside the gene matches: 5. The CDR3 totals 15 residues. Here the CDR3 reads CASSGQGIDNSPLHF. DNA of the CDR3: TGTGCCAGCTCCGGACAGGGGATTGATAATTCACCCCTCCACTTT.

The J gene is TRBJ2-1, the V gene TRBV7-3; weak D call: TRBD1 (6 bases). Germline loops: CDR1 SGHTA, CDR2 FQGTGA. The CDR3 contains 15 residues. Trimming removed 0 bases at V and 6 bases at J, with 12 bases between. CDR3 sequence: CASSLTPGVSNEQFF. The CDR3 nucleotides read TGTGCCAGCAGCTTAACACCAGGGGTAAGCAATGAGCAGTTCTTC. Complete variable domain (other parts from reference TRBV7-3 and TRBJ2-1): GAGVSQTPSNKVTEKGKYVELRCDPISGHTALYWYRQSLGQGPEFLIYFQGTGAADDSGLPNDRFFAVRPEGSVSTLKIQRTERGDSAVYLCASSLTPGVSNEQFFGPGTRLTVL.

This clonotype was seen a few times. The CDR3 bases are TGTGCCAGCAGCGCCTACAACTCAGGGATGGACACTGAAGCTTTCTTT. As protein: CASSAYNSGMDTEAFF. The chain links TRBV9 to TRBJ1-1; weak D call: TRBD1 (5 bases). Germline assignment: CDR1 SGDLS and CDR2 YYNGEE. This CDR3 comprises 16 residues. V was shortened by 3 bases and J by 3 bases, with 18 bases between the two germline ends.

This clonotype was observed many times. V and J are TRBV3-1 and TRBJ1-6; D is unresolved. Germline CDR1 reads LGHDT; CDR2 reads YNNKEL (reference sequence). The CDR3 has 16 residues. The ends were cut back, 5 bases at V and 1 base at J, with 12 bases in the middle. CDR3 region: CASSYFTTSYNSPLHF. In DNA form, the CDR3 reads TGTGCCAGCAGCTATTTTACGACATCCTATAATTCACCCCTCCACTTT.

CDR3 nucleotides: TGTGCCAGCAGCCTTTCCAGCGGGAGTGGGAATGAGCAGTTCTTC. It yields the protein CASSLSSGSGNEQFF. This sequence joins TRBV9 and TRBJ2-1; 8 nucleotides line up with TRBD2. Looked up from germline, CDR1 is SGDLS and CDR2 is YYNGEE. V was pared by 4 bases and J by 7 bases, with 10 bases of the junction left unmatched. CDR3 size: 15 residues.

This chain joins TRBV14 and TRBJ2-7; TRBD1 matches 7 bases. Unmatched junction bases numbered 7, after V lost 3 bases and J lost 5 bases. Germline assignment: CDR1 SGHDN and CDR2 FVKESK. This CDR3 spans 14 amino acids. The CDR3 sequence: CASSQFEGANEQYF. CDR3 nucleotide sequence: TGTGCCAGCAGCCAGTTTGAGGGGGCTAACGAGCAGTACTTC.

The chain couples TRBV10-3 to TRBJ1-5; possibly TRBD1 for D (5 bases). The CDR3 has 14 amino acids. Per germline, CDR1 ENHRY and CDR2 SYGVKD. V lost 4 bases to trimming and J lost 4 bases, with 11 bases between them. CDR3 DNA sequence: TGTGCCATCAGTGGCAGGGCGGAGAATCAGCCCCAGCATTTT. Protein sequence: CAISGRAENQPQHF.